One sample yielded the 30 T cell receptor beta chains listed below, sequenced in a study of blood T cell repertoires in COVID-19. Data came from immunoSEQ multiplex PCR; TCRdb stores just in-frame clones and leaves some out. The data hold 200,000 to 300,000 clones, with roughly 77% observed a single time. The sample consisted of peripheral blood. The receptors stem from a woman older than 75 with acute or convalescent COVID-19.

V is TRBV5-4 and J is TRBJ2-1; TRBD2 aligns across 12 bases. The CDR3 is made up of 16 amino acids. CDR1 SGHNT and CDR2 YYREEE come from the germline V gene (reference sequence). V dropped 4 bases and J dropped 5; count of bases not matched to a gene: 7. CDR3 sequence: CASSPGLAGTNNEQFF. CDR3 DNA sequence: TGTGCCAGCAGCCCGGGACTAGCGGGTACAAACAATGAGCAGTTCTTC.

The chain has TRBV18 and TRBJ2-7, with D uncertain. Germline V lookup: CDR1 KGHSH, CDR2 LQKENI. The CDR3 length is 13 residues. V was shortened by 0 bases and J by 3 bases, with 6 bases between the two germline ends. CDR3 residues: CASSPPMRYEQYF. In DNA, the CDR3 is TGTGCCAGCTCACCACCGATGCGCTACGAGCAGTACTTC.

This chain joins TRBV18 and TRBJ1-6; perhaps TRBD1 as D (5 bases). This CDR3 is built from 14 residues. Germline values: CDR1 KGHSH, CDR2 LQKENI. Trimming stripped 6 bases from V and 4 bases from J, with 10 bases between. This CDR3 reads CASSQQEYNSPLHF. The DNA of the CDR3 is TGTGCCAGCTCCCAACAGGAGTATAATTCACCCCTCCACTTT. The full variable domain, rest sourced from reference TRBV18 and TRBJ1-6, is NAGVMQNPRHLVRRRGQEARLRCSPMKGHSHVYWYRQLPEEGLKFMVYLQKENIIDESGMPKERFSAEFPKEGPSILRIQQVVRGDSAAYFCASSQQEYNSPLHFGNGTRLTVT.

V usage is TRBV19 and J usage is TRBJ2-2, with 8 bases fitting TRBD1. Germline-derived CDR1 and CDR2 are LNHDA and SQIVND (reference sequence). J lost 6 bases, V lost 3 bases, and 6 bases had no gene match. The CDR3 has 15 amino acids. CDR3 in amino acids: CASSMTGVQAGELFF. As DNA, the CDR3 is TGTGCCAGTAGTATGACAGGGGTTCAGGCCGGGGAGCTGTTTTTT.

The J gene is TRBJ1-1, the V gene TRBV7-9; perhaps TRBD1 as D (6 bases). The germline CDR1 and CDR2 sequences are SEHNR and FQNEAQ (reference sequence). The CDR3 contains 15 residues. V was cut by 1 base and J by 3 bases, with 12 bases left in between. CDR3 sequence reads: CASSLGQGTYTEAFF. As DNA, the CDR3 is TGTGCCAGCAGCTTAGGGCAGGGGACCTACACTGAAGCTTTCTTT.

V is TRBV2 and J is TRBJ1-3, with 7 bases matching TRBD1. After removal of 5 bases from V and 9 bases from J, the junction contained 16 bases not matched to a gene. The length of the CDR3 is 16 residues. Germline lookup yields CDR1 SNHLY and CDR2 FYNNEI. CDR3 sequence: CASSLTGISAGSTIYF. CDR3 bases: TGTGCCAGCAGTCTGACAGGGATCTCGGCAGGTAGCACCATATATTTT.

V and J are TRBV5-1 and TRBJ2-3, with D possibly matching TRBD1 (6 bases). From germline, CDR1 is SGHRS and CDR2 YFSETQ. Trimming shortened V by 4 bases and J by 6 bases, and 15 bases separated the two germline ends. The CDR3 spans 14 residues. In nucleotides, the CDR3 is TGCGCCAGCAGCCCTCGGACAGCTGGGGATACGCAGTATTTT. It is translated as CASSPRTAGDTQYF.

The rearrangement links TRBV4-1 to TRBJ2-7, with 9 positions matching TRBD1. J lost 4 bases, V lost 1 base, and 5 bases had no gene match. The CDR3 sequence is 15 residues long. Germline V CDR1 and CDR2: MGHRA, YSYEKL. The CDR3 here is CASSQGGQGSYEQYF. The CDR3, as DNA: TGCGCCAGCAGCCAAGGGGGACAGGGTTCTTACGAGCAGTACTTC.

The chain couples TRBV2 to TRBJ1-5; 7 nucleotides align to TRBD1. The CDR3 has 15 amino acids. Per germline, CDR1 SNHLY and CDR2 FYNNEI. Unmatched junction bases numbered 5, after V lost 6 bases and J lost 0 bases. The CDR3 loop reads CASSGDSISNQPQHF. The DNA of the CDR3 is TGTGCCAGCAGCGGGGACAGCATTAGCAATCAGCCCCAGCATTTT. Combining the CDR3 with reference TRBV2 and TRBJ1-5 gives the whole variable domain EPEVTQTPSHQVTQMGQEVILRCVPISNHLYFYWYRQILGQKVEFLVSFYNNEISEKSEIFDDQFSVERPDGSNFTLKIRSTKLEDSAMYFCASSGDSISNQPQHFGDGTRLSIL.

V usage is TRBV11-2 and J usage is TRBJ1-1, with D perhaps TRBD1 (5 bases). V shed 1 base and J shed 3 bases, with 15 bases lying between them. The germline V gene has CDR1 SGHAT and CDR2 FQNNGV. The CDR3 is 16 amino acids. The DNA of the CDR3 is TGTGCCAGCAGCTTAGGTCCGGACAAACTATACACTGAAGCTTTCTTT. Translating it yields CASSLGPDKLYTEAFF.

Written as DNA, the CDR3 is TGCAGCGCTTGGACAGGAACTAACACTGAAGCTTTCTTT. Translated, it gives CSAWTGTNTEAFF. V and J are TRBV29-1 and TRBJ1-1, with 7 bases aligning to TRBD1. Trimming took 7 bases from V and 2 from J; bases not matched to a gene: 7. CDR1 and CDR2 (germline): SQVTM, ANQGSEA. The CDR3 contains 13 residues.

The CDR3 loop reads CASTGQSSYNSPLHF. CDR3 nucleotides: TGTGCCAGTACCGGACAGAGCTCCTATAATTCACCCCTCCACTTT. This chain joins TRBV19 and TRBJ1-6; D is possibly TRBD1 (6 bases). The V end was cut by 7 bases, the J end by 0 bases, with 10 bases between. Germline CDR1 and CDR2: LNHDA and SQIVND (reference sequence). This CDR3 contains 15 residues.

The rearrangement uses TRBV5-6 and TRBJ1-4; no clear D. The CDR3 loop spans 14 amino acids. Looked up from germline, CDR1 is SGHDT and CDR2 is YYEEEE. V lost 6 bases and J lost 1, with 10 bases in between. CDR3 loop: CASTRLGTNEKLFF. In nucleotides, the CDR3 is TGTGCCAGCACCCGACTTGGAACTAATGAAAAACTGTTTTTT.

This clone was seen only a few times. The chain carries TRBV6-5 and TRBJ1-1, with TRBD1 as a possible D gene (6 bases). CDR1 and CDR2 from the germline V gene are MNHEY and SVGAGI. V gave up 2 bases and J gave up 6 bases, with 13 bases separating them. CDR3 length: 14 residues. CDR3 nucleotides: TGTGCCAGCAGTTACACGGTCGGGGGGCCTGAAGCTTTCTTT. Translation: CASSYTVGGPEAFF.

The rearrangement uses TRBV7-2 and TRBJ1-1; D possibly corresponds to TRBD1 (5 bases). The CDR3 sequence is 14 residues long. Trimming left V 2 bases short and J 4 bases short, with 11 bases between. Per germline, CDR1 SGHTA and CDR2 FQGNSA. The CDR3 region has the DNA TGTGCCAGCAGCTTAATTAACGGGGGCACTGAAGCTTTCTTT. The encoded protein is CASSLINGGTEAFF. Full variable domain (rest looked up from reference TRBV7-2 and TRBJ1-1): GAGVSQSPSNKVTEKGKDVELRCDPISGHTALYWYRQSLGQGLEFLIYFQGNSAPDKSGLPSDRFSAERTGGSVSTLTIQRTQQEDSAVYLCASSLINGGTEAFFGQGTRLTVV.

V is TRBV3-1 (or the pseudogene TRBV3-2) and J is TRBJ2-7; 8 bases align to TRBD2. Germline CDR1 and CDR2: LGHDT and YNNKEL (reference sequence). Trimming cost V 1 base and J 1 base; bases outside gene matches: 3. This CDR3 comprises 15 residues. CDR3 bases: TGTGCCAGCAGCCAAGGACTAGCGAGTTCCTACGAGCAGTACTTC. It codes for CASSQGLASSYEQYF.

In DNA, the CDR3 is TGTGCCAGCAGTCAGGGTGGGGTTCCCTCCTACAATGAGCAGTTCTTC. Encoded protein: CASSQGGVPSYNEQFF. This chain uses TRBV6-4 with TRBJ2-1; TRBD1 might be the D (5 bases). The CDR3 extends over 16 amino acids. V dropped 5 bases and J dropped 0 bases, with 14 bases sitting between them. The germline gives CDR1 MRHNA, CDR2 SNTAGT.

In this sample, this clone turned up once. This chain joins TRBV3-1 (or the pseudogene TRBV3-2) and TRBJ1-1; 8 nucleotides align to TRBD1. The CDR3 runs 16 residues. Per germline, CDR1 LGHDT and CDR2 YNNKEL (reference sequence). V shed 5 bases and J 0 bases; nucleotides not matched to a gene: 8. The CDR3: CASSRTGYRVNTEAFF. The DNA of the CDR3 is TGTGCCAGCAGCAGGACAGGGTACCGAGTGAACACTGAAGCTTTCTTT.

For this clone: A much larger clone sits a single nucleotide away, making a read error possible. The chain has TRBV12-5 and TRBJ1-2; D possibly corresponds to TRBD1 (6 bases). The V end was cut by 9 bases, the J end by 9 bases, with 23 bases between. CDR3 length: 14 residues. Per the germline V gene, CDR1 is LGHNT and CDR2 is FRNRAP. The CDR3 nucleotides read TGTGCTAGGGCCGCGGCCGGGGCGGGGGGCCGCTACACCTTC. It yields the protein CARAAAGAGGRYTF.

The rearrangement joins TRBV2 to TRBJ1-6; 8 bases match TRBD1. This CDR3 comprises 14 residues. With V trimmed by 7 bases and J by 5 bases, 4 bases remained unmatched. Germline V gene lookup returns CDR1 SNHLY and CDR2 FYNNEI. The CDR3 DNA sequence: TGTGCCAGCATCAGGGGGCGGAATAATTCACCCCTCCACTTT. Translation gives CASIRGRNNSPLHF.

The chain combines TRBV5-1 with TRBJ2-6; D is undetermined. The CDR3 sequence is 17 residues long. Trimming removed 0 bases at V and 0 bases at J, with 10 bases between. CDR1 and CDR2 (germline): SGHRS, YFSETQ. The CDR3 nucleotides are TGCGCCAGCAGCTTGGATCAGGTGGGCTCTGGGGCCAACGTCCTGACTTTC. It codes for CASSLDQVGSGANVLTF.

The chain is built from TRBV7-8 and TRBJ2-7; D possibly corresponds to TRBD1 (6 bases). This CDR3 region has 15 residues. V shed 7 bases and J shed 1 base, with 17 bases lying between them. CDR1 and CDR2 (germline): SGHVS, FQNEAQ. The DNA of the CDR3 is TGTGCCAGCACCGAACCAGGGGCCAAGTCCTACGAGCAGTACTTC. Protein sequence: CASTEPGAKSYEQYF.

The genes are TRBV14 and TRBJ1-2; 7 bases line up with TRBD1. The CDR3 has 15 residues. The ends lost 1 base at V and 4 bases at J; junction bases unmatched: 6. CDR1 and CDR2 (germline): SGHDN, FVKESK. This CDR3 reads CASSQAGTVFYGYTF. The CDR3 region has the DNA TGTGCCAGCAGCCAAGCTGGGACAGTGTTCTATGGCTACACCTTC. The full variable domain, completed using reference TRBV14 and TRBJ1-2, is EAGVTQFPSHSVIEKGQTVTLRCDPISGHDNLYWYRRVMGKEIKFLLHFVKESKQDESGMPNNRFLAERTGGTYSTLKVQPAELEDSGVYFCASSQAGTVFYGYTFGSGTRLTVV.

Worth noting for this clone: At one boundary the junction diverges from the germline segment, which might be a read error. The chain joins TRBV28 to TRBJ2-2; no clear D gene. The CDR3 is made up of 12 amino acids. The germline gives CDR1 MDHEN, CDR2 SYDVKM. Written as DNA, the CDR3 is TGTGCCAACAGTCTGAGAACCGGGGAGCTGTTTTTT. This sequence encodes CANSLRTGELFF.

This rearrangement joins TRBV11-2 to TRBJ2-1, with 9 nucleotides matching TRBD2. Per the germline V gene, CDR1 is SGHAT and CDR2 is FQNNGV. V gave up 2 bases and J gave up 8 bases; unmatched junction bases: 7. This CDR3 is 15 amino acids long. The CDR3 loop is CASSLSYLAGDEQFF. The CDR3 coding sequence is TGTGCCAGCAGCTTAAGTTATTTAGCGGGAGATGAGCAGTTCTTC.

The V call is TRBV6-5, the J call TRBJ2-7, with D perhaps matching TRBD2 (6 bases). Trimming left V 6 bases short and J 2 bases short, with 11 bases between. The CDR3 loop spans 13 amino acids. Germline CDR1 MNHEY, CDR2 SVGAGI. The CDR3 sequence: CASSPAGTYEQYF. The CDR3 DNA reads TGTGCCAGCAGCCCCGCGGGGACCTACGAGCAGTACTTC.

The V call is TRBV7-9, the J call TRBJ1-2; tentative D call: TRBD1 (6 bases). The germline V and J ends were trimmed by 1 base and 7 bases, with 16 bases remaining between them. Germline-derived CDR1 and CDR2 are SEHNR and FQNEAQ (reference sequence). The CDR3 loop spans 15 amino acids. CDR3 region: CASSLGTTGSSGYTF. In DNA form, the CDR3 reads TGTGCCAGCAGCTTAGGAACCACAGGGTCTTCTGGCTACACCTTC.

This chain uses TRBV4-1 with TRBJ2-7, with 11 nucleotides matching TRBD2. In germline, CDR1 is MGHRA, CDR2 YSYEKL. This CDR3 comprises 14 residues. The trim removed 1 base at V and 6 bases at J, leaving 2 bases unmatched. For the CDR3, the DNA is TGCGCCAGCAGCCAAGCTAGCGGGAGGCTCGAGCAGTACTTC. Translating it yields CASSQASGRLEQYF.

This clone was counted a few times. This chain connects TRBV20-1 to TRBJ1-2; no definite D call. Deletions cut 4 bases from V and 4 bases from J, with 7 bases between. The CDR3 sequence is 11 residues long. Germline assignment: CDR1 DFQATT and CDR2 SNEGSKA (reference sequence). The CDR3 DNA is TGCAGTGCTACCGGGAGCTATGGCTACACCTTC. Amino acids: CSATGSYGYTF.

The sample holds one count of this clone. This sequence joins TRBV29-1 and TRBJ2-7, with 9 positions matching TRBD2. The CDR3 consists of 13 residues. Germline CDR1 SQVTM, CDR2 ANQGSEA. J was trimmed by 6 bases and V by 4 bases; bases with no gene match: 7. Here the CDR3 reads CSVVVGTSSEQYF. The DNA of the CDR3 is TGCAGCGTTGTAGTCGGGACTAGCAGCGAGCAGTACTTC.